This TCR beta chain was documented in a study of CD8 T cells in ankylosing spondylitis. The CDR3 totals 13 residues. V dropped 2 bases and J dropped 8; count of bases not matched to a gene: 4. Germline V gene data show CDR1 as KGHSH and CDR2 as LQKENI. TCRdb re-called the 5' RACE reads with MiXCR, one entry per CDR3 protein. The sample records hundreds of thousands of distinct CDR3 sequences, about 24% being singletons. This clonotype has a handful of counts. The antigen is unknown. Study results and limitations: Roughly 8 highly homologous variants made up a TCR beta motif that seemed to typify ankylosing spondylitis blood.

V gene TRBV18 combines with J gene TRBJ1-2; TRBD1 matches 8 bases. The clonotype was recovered from a male donor with ankylosing spondylitis. The sequencing sample was made of blood, either unsorted or a sorted T cell fraction (not recorded which). CDR3 sequence (DNA): TGTGCCAGCTCACCATCAGGGGGCGAAGGCTACACCTTC. Residues: CASSPSGGEGYTF.